This T cell receptor (beta chain) was captured by sequencing in a study of T cell responses to AZD1222 COVID-19 vaccine. The CDR3 contains 15 residues. Germline V gene data show CDR1 as WNHNN and CDR2 as SYGVQD (reference sequence). After removal of 5 bases from V and 10 bases from J, the junction contained 16 bases not matched to a gene. About this clone itself: Its specificity is not known.

The study, taken as a whole, reports: Nearly half of spike-specific TCRs reportedly target variant regions that are unmutated in the B.1.351 and B.1.1.7 variants. There were repertoire samples only from the period after the peak T cell response.

TCRdb's copy holds only in-frame clones and misses some; the assay was immunoSEQ multiplex PCR. The sample contains approximately 110,000 clones, about 88% of which appear only once. The TCR comes from an adult in good health. This sample comprised peripheral blood, obtained on day 0 of AZD1222 vaccination. The V and J genes are TRBV10-1 and TRBJ1-1; 7 positions agree with TRBD1. The CDR3 DNA follows: TGCGCCAGCAGTTTCAACAGGGGTTACTTGTACGGAGCTTTCTTT. The encoded protein is CASSFNRGYLYGAFF.